This is a list of T cell receptor beta chains from one sample in a study of cytomegalovirus exposure and HLA in healthy donors. Method: immunoSEQ multiplex PCR; TCRdb's copy keeps in-frame clones and lacks some. This sample's table has under 130,000 clones. The sequenced material came from PBMCs. All receptors come from a middle-aged man in good health and CMV-seronegative. Each CDR3 is given with its conserved first and last residue. Each record gives: J gene, V gene, D gene, CDR3 protein, CDR3 DNA. The D gene is left open where the match is weak.

>TRBJ1-1|TRBV6-5|NA
CASSPGGEEIKAFF
TGTGCCAGCAGCCCAGGTGGGGAGGAGATTAAAGCTTTCTTT
>TRBJ2-2|TRBV18|NA
CASSPRRGPDTGELFF
TGTGCCAGCTCACCAAGGCGTGGGCCTGACACCGGGGAGCTGTTTTTT
>TRBJ2-1|TRBV4-3|NA
CASSPGSNEQFF
TGCGCCAGCAGCCCCGGTAGTAATGAGCAGTTCTTC
>TRBJ2-7|TRBV11-2|NA
CASSLEYVTEARQYF
TGTGCCAGCAGCTTAGAATACGTGACAGAGGCGAGGCAGTACTTC
>TRBJ2-1|TRBV4-1|TRBD2
CASSQESSGVPSYNEQFF
TGCGCCAGCAGCCAAGAATCCAGCGGGGTACCTTCCTACAATGAGCAGTTCTTC
>TRBJ2-7|TRBV29-1|NA
CSVGGRSAYEQYF
TGCAGCGTTGGTGGTCGTAGCGCCTACGAGCAGTACTTC
>TRBJ1-2|TRBV7-9|NA
CASSKPGANYGYTF
TGTGCCAGCAGCAAACCCGGAGCTAACTATGGCTACACCTTC
>TRBJ2-2|TRBV7-9|NA
CASSAYRESTGELFF
TGTGCCAGCAGCGCCTACAGGGAAAGCACCGGGGAGCTGTTTTTT
>TRBJ2-2|TRBV30|NA
CAWSLELNTGELFF
TGTGCCTGGAGTTTGGAGCTGAACACCGGGGAGCTGTTTTTT
>TRBJ2-3|TRBV19|TRBD2
CASSTGASGRVNTQYF
TGTGCCAGTAGTACAGGGGCTAGCGGGAGGGTTAATACGCAGTATTTT
>TRBJ1-2|TRBV29-1|TRBD1
CSASGGEKYGYTF
TGCAGCGCCTCAGGGGGCGAAAAATATGGCTACACCTTC
>TRBJ2-1|TRBV6-5|NA
CASSSGGFVSDNEQFF
TGTGCCAGCAGTTCTGGGGGCTTCGTGTCCGACAATGAGCAGTTCTTC
>TRBJ2-7|TRBV5-1|TRBD1
CASSYGTGAYEQYF
TGCGCCAGCAGCTACGGGACAGGGGCCTACGAGCAGTACTTC
>TRBJ1-2|TRBV19|NA
CASSIGWAGTVYGYTF
TGTGCCAGTAGTATTGGTTGGGCAGGAACTGTCTATGGCTACACCTTC
>TRBJ2-7|TRBV10-3|TRBD1
CAISESVQGTYEQYF
TGTGCCATCAGTGAGTCGGTACAGGGGACCTACGAGCAGTACTTC
>TRBJ1-1|TRBV7-2|TRBD1
CASSLDRGRSEAFF
TGTGCCAGCAGCTTAGACAGGGGCCGCTCTGAAGCTTTCTTT
>TRBJ2-7|TRBV28|NA
CASSYQNYEQYF
TGTGCCAGCAGTTATCAAAACTACGAGCAGTACTTC
>TRBJ2-7|TRBV6-5|TRBD2
CASRAGGAGPYEQYF
TGTGCCAGCAGAGCCGGGGGGGCCGGCCCCTACGAGCAGTACTTC
>TRBJ1-5|TRBV5-1|NA
CASQGIPANQPQHF
TGCGCCAGCCAGGGTATTCCGGCCAATCAGCCCCAGCATTTT
>TRBJ1-2|TRBV6-1|NA
CASTAGDYGYTF
TGTGCCAGCACGGCAGGGGACTATGGCTACACCTTC
>TRBJ1-3|TRBV18|TRBD1
CASSPGQGVTGNTIYF
TGTGCCAGCTCACCGGGACAGGGGGTTACTGGAAACACCATATATTTT
>TRBJ2-2|TRBV19|TRBD2
CASSTARTGGSFGELFF
TGTGCCAGTAGTACCGCCCGGACGGGCGGGAGTTTTGGGGAGCTGTTTTTT
>TRBJ1-5|TRBV6-4|TRBD1
CASSETGGRQPQHF
TGTGCCAGCAGTGAGACAGGGGGGCGGCAGCCCCAGCATTTT
>TRBJ2-1|TRBV6-6|TRBD2
CASSPARTSGDNEQFF
TGTGCCAGCAGTCCCGCCCGGACTAGCGGTGACAATGAGCAGTTCTTC
>TRBJ2-3|TRBV19|NA
CASSSLQGPDTQYF
TGTGCCAGTAGTAGCCTCCAGGGCCCAGATACGCAGTATTTT
>TRBJ2-7|TRBV10-2|TRBD2
CASSESQRGPYEQYF
TGCGCCAGCAGTGAGTCACAGCGGGGGCCTTACGAGCAGTACTTC
>TRBJ2-5|TRBV11-2|NA
CASSLVGSTEETQYF
TGTGCCAGCAGCTTAGTAGGCTCGACAGAAGAGACCCAGTACTTC
>TRBJ2-5|TRBV2|NA
CASSVFQGETQYF
TGTGCCAGCAGTGTTTTCCAGGGAGAGACCCAGTACTTC
>TRBJ1-1|TRBV7-3|NA
CASSQGANTEAFF
TGTGCCAGCAGCCAGGGTGCCAACACTGAAGCTTTCTTT
>TRBJ1-4|TRBV6-6|NA
CASRETNEKLFF
TGTGCCAGCAGGGAGACTAATGAAAAACTGTTTTTT
>TRBJ1-2|TRBV6-6|NA
CASSYSGEGGYGYTF
TGTGCCAGCAGTTACTCAGGGGAAGGGGGCTATGGCTACACCTTC
>TRBJ1-1|TRBV7-6|NA
CASSPYGQNTEAFF
TGTGCCAGCAGCCCGTACGGACAGAACACTGAAGCTTTCTTT
>TRBJ2-7|TRBV29-1|TRBD1
CSVRRVGTGSYEQYF
TGCAGCGTTAGGAGGGTGGGGACAGGGAGCTACGAGCAGTACTTC
>TRBJ1-5|TRBV19|TRBD1
CASSPTGGYSNQPQHF
TGTGCCAGTAGTCCGACAGGGGGTTATAGCAATCAGCCCCAGCATTTT
>TRBJ2-7|TRBV5-1|NA
CASSSGISYEQYF
TGCGCCAGCAGTTCCGGGATCTCCTACGAGCAGTACTTC
>TRBJ2-5|TRBV7-6|TRBD2
CASSPGGRETQYF
TGTGCCAGCAGCCCGGGGGGGAGAGAGACCCAGTACTTC
>TRBJ1-1|TRBV10-1|NA
CASSGPNTEAFF
TGCGCCAGCAGTGGGCCGAACACTGAAGCTTTCTTT
>TRBJ2-2|TRBV19|TRBD1
CASSTDRVTPTGELFF
TGTGCCAGTAGTACGGACAGGGTCACTCCTACCGGGGAGCTGTTTTTT
>TRBJ1-4|TRBV6-5|NA
CASRMGAGEKLFF
TGTGCCAGCAGGATGGGGGCTGGGGAAAAACTGTTTTTT
>TRBJ2-3|TRBV5-1|TRBD2
CASSYGLAGSTDTQYF
TGCGCCAGCAGCTACGGACTAGCGGGGAGCACAGATACGCAGTATTTT
>TRBJ1-1|TRBV12-5|NA
CASGLVPGDTEAFF
TGTGCTAGTGGTTTGGTACCCGGAGACACTGAAGCTTTCTTT
>TRBJ1-4|TRBV19|TRBD1
CASSIRQGLGELFF
TGTGCCAGTAGTATACGACAGGGCCTCGGTGAACTGTTTTTT
>TRBJ1-2|TRBV30|NA
CAWGQVYGYTF
TGTGCCTGGGGACAAGTCTATGGCTACACCTTC
>TRBJ2-5|TRBV29-1|TRBD1
CSVNGQVGLTQYF
TGCAGCGTCAATGGACAGGTTGGTTTGACCCAGTACTTC
>TRBJ1-4|TRBV18|NA
CASSPNREEDEKLFF
TGTGCCAGCTCACCCAACAGGGAAGAGGATGAAAAACTGTTTTTT
>TRBJ1-2|TRBV29-1|NA
CSVHYTNYGYTF
TGCAGCGTGCACTATACCAACTATGGCTACACCTTC
>TRBJ2-2|TRBV9|TRBD2
CASSVVVLAGGKNTGELFF
TGTGCCAGCAGCGTAGTTGTACTAGCGGGGGGGAAGAACACCGGGGAGCTGTTTTTT
>TRBJ2-1|TRBV7-2|TRBD2
CASSFTSGRMNEQFF
TGTGCCAGCAGCTTTACTAGCGGGAGAATGAATGAGCAGTTCTTC
>TRBJ2-7|TRBV29-1|TRBD1
CSVTPGQGVYEQYF
TGCAGCGTCACCCCGGGACAGGGTGTCTACGAGCAGTACTTC
>TRBJ1-1|TRBV5-1|NA
CASSLKALVVPEAFF
TGCGCCAGCAGCTTGAAAGCACTTGTGGTCCCTGAAGCTTTCTTT
>TRBJ2-1|TRBV7-3|NA
CASSPLGGGSNEQFF
TGTGCCAGCAGCCCTCTTGGCGGAGGTAGCAATGAGCAGTTCTTC
>TRBJ2-4|TRBV5-4|NA
CASSLGRGAKNIQYF
TGTGCCAGCAGCTTGGGACGCGGGGCCAAAAACATTCAGTACTTC
>TRBJ2-7|TRBV4-1|NA
CASSPRAANSYEQYF
TGCGCCAGCAGCCCCCGAGCAGCGAACTCCTACGAGCAGTACTTC
>TRBJ1-2|TRBV19|NA
CASSIESGFGYTF
TGTGCCAGTAGTATAGAGTCAGGGTTTGGCTACACCTTC
>TRBJ2-5|TRBV18|NA
CASSPERETQYF
TGTGCCAGCTCACCGGAGAGAGAGACCCAGTACTTC
>TRBJ1-4|TRBV6-5|NA
CASSYRRGSGELFF
TGTGCCAGCAGTTACAGAAGGGGATCGGGGGAACTGTTTTTT